This record concerns one TCR beta chain sequence. Its antigen is unknown. One base away there is no much larger clone; base qualities are not given. Libraries were made using PCR. TCR sequencing of DNA from cultured CD4+ T cells used the Oncomine TCR Beta short-read assay at the Johns Hopkins FTIC core. The QIAamp micro DNA kit was used to extract genomic DNA from the cultured CD4+ T cells. Oncomine TCR Beta libraries from cultured CD4+ T cells were pooled using unique dual indexes and sequenced on an Illumina iSeq 100. The original methods were these. Non-productive sequences were removed, and CDR3s not starting with C, not ending with F or W, or shorter than 7 amino acids were discarded. The MANAFEST web application identified antigen-specific clonotypes by comparing peptide-stimulated wells against reference wells and other culture wells. Positive clones required FDR below 0.05, an odds ratio above 5, and productive frequency above 0.1% in at least two of three replicate wells. A clonotype counted as cross-reactive if it showed significant expansion both in the SARS-CoV-2 spike wells and in at least one common cold coronavirus spike condition. Using R version 3.6.1, CDR3 homology was evaluated through Levenshtein distances (stringdist) along with unrooted phylogenetic trees (ape). TCRdb trimmed the raw reads at Q25, called clones with MiXCR and kept productive beta chains. Merged by CDR3 protein, the rows form single entries marked with the most common genes and DNA. The V and J calls reflect TCRdb's pipeline rather than the authors' work. The sample yields around 6,400 distinct CDR3 sequences; 40% to 50% were counted once. The ten top clones hold approximately 24% of the sample.

This specimen's treatment or condition label, interpreted: roughly ten-day PBMC culture with coronavirus spike peptide pools or control peptides (ViraFEST assay). The ViraFEST assay, used in the study, expanded antigen-specific T cells with peptide pools and then identified the expanded clonotypes through TCR sequencing. The positive SARS-CoV-2 PCR tests of the convalescent patients were dated from March to December 2020, before the Alpha, Beta and Delta variants emerged in the United States. Each well held 2.2 million or so PBMCs cultured in IMDM containing about 5% human AB serum and about 10 IU/ml IL-2, with 10 ug/ml peptide pools added. Half of the culture medium was replaced with fresh IL-2-containing medium on days 3 and 7. CD4+ T cells were isolated after 10 days of culture through negative selection using the EasySep CD4+ T cell isolation kit. Ficoll-Paque Plus gradient centrifugation was used to isolate PBMCs from whole blood, and the isolated PBMCs were then either used fresh or cryopreserved at -140C. Each culture condition was generally run in triplicate wells.

This sample stems from a study of vaccination and CD4 T cells after COVID-19 (dated by TCRdb to 2021 to 2024). Describing the broader study: SARS-CoV-2 positivity had been established in the convalescent patients by nasal swab PCR, and mild disease was recorded in several of these patients and severe disease in one. Control cultures used a CEFX viral epitope pool as positive control, an HIV-1 Nef peptide pool as negative control, or no peptide. Six males and four females were included in the convalescent cohort, with two Hispanic individuals, seven Caucasians, two Asians and one multiracial person represented. Participants got two doses of the Pfizer-BioNTech BNT162b2 vaccine (n=8) or two doses of the Moderna mRNA-1273 vaccine (n=2). Post-vaccine blood samples were taken a median of 72 days after the second vaccine dose, with a range of about 14 to 241 days. Post-COVID blood samples were collected from convalescent patients a median of around 100 days after diagnosis, with a range of about 35 to 180 days. Overlapping spike peptide pools from SARS-CoV-2 and from the common cold coronaviruses HCoV-NL63, HCoV-OC43 and HCoV-229E were used as culture stimuli. The spike-specific CD4+ TCR repertoire was compared before and after mRNA vaccination in 10 COVID-19 convalescent patients and a few infection-naive healthy vaccine recipients.

Results the study describes overall, beyond this receptor: In convalescent patients, a median 86.3% of post-vaccine SARS-CoV-2-reactive clones were detected only after vaccination, suggesting vaccine-specific priming. An increase in the median number of SARS-CoV-2-reactive clonotypes from some 20 after infection to 38 after vaccination was observed, but the change was not found to be significant. Only a relatively small number of convalescent patients were included in the study, and early timepoints following natural infection were not analyzed. In convalescent patients, nearly all vaccine-specific clones (304 of 307) were found to be mono-reactive for SARS-CoV-2 spike rather than cross-reactive with common cold coronaviruses.

Sequencing was performed on CD4+ T cells from blood, cultured in vitro. The TCR comes from a human donor who had recovered from COVID-19.

CDR3 region: CSAERLAGGPIEQFF. The nucleotide sequence reads as follows: TGCAGTGCTGAGAGGCTAGCGGGAGGGCCGATTGAGCAGTTCTTC. This sequence uses TRBV20-1 and TRBJ2-1; TRBD2 agrees with 12 junctional bases. Germline trimming: 5 bases from V, 9 bases from J; junction bases outside gene matches: 11. From cysteine to phenylalanine, the CDR3 is 15 amino acids long. The entry retains the CDR3 DNA only, 45 bases that are in frame from base 1. From the germline V gene (reference sequence), CDR1 is DFQATT and CDR2 is SNEGSKA.